The 25 T cell receptor beta chains listed next were all sequenced from one sample in a study of molecular identifiers for immune sequencing clone quantification. MiXCR was run by TCRdb on the PCR reads, yielding one entry per CDR3 protein. Among hundreds of thousands of distinct CDR3 sequences, about 25% were seen once, and the ten largest hold roughly 0.83%. Sequencing input: naive CD8+ T cells from blood, with Jurkat cell RNA spiked in. Subset given: FACS-sorted CD8+CD4-CCR7+CD45RA+ naive T cells. The source is a human donor in good health. Some libraries in this study had Jurkat cell RNA spiked in.

The V and J genes are TRBV2 and TRBJ2-7; TRBD2 matches 14 bases. V lost 8 bases, J lost 5 bases, and 8 bases stayed unmatched. The CDR3 is 15 residues long. CDR1 SNHLY and CDR2 FYNNEI come from the germline V gene. As DNA, the CDR3 is TGTGCCAGCTTTAGAGGACTAGCGGGGGGTGACGAGCAGTACTTC. This sequence encodes CASFRGLAGGDEQYF.

This clonotype was counted a few times. The rearrangement links TRBV10-3 to TRBJ1-4, with 10 bases aligning to TRBD1. Per germline, CDR1 ENHRY and CDR2 SYGVKD. V shed 6 bases, J shed 8 bases, and the junction held 6 bases outside the gene matches. The CDR3 consists of 14 residues. CDR3 in amino acids: CAIRGTGAGEKLFF. Here the CDR3 DNA reads TGTGCCATCAGAGGGACAGGGGCAGGAGAAAAACTGTTTTTT.

In regard to this clonotype: A much larger clonotype is one base distant, so this may be a read error. The chain couples TRBV27 to TRBJ2-7; D may match TRBD1 or TRBD2 (5 bases each). The V and J ends lost 5 bases and 5 bases respectively, with 16 bases between them. Germline CDR1 MNHEY, CDR2 SMNVEV (reference sequence). This CDR3 region has 14 residues. CDR3 coding DNA: TGTGCCAGCAGTGCCCGGTGGGGGATGAACGAGCAGTACTTC. This codes for CASSARWGMNEQYF.

This clonotype has a count of ten or more. This chain connects TRBV7-9 to TRBJ2-7, with a possible D match to TRBD2 (5 bases). The length of the CDR3 is 14 residues. In germline, CDR1 is SEHNR, CDR2 FQNEAQ (reference sequence). Trimming pared 5 bases from V and 6 bases from J, leaving 17 bases between. The CDR3 DNA is TGTGCCAGCAGCCCCTCGGCTAGCCTACGCGAGCAGTACTTC. The encoded protein is CASSPSASLREQYF.

This clonotype was counted between two and nine times. This CDR3 reads CASSPGTSESNEQFF. The CDR3 DNA reads TGTGCCAGCAGTCCCGGGACTAGCGAATCCAATGAGCAGTTCTTC. This sequence joins TRBV28 and TRBJ2-1, with TRBD2 matching over 10 bases. The length of the CDR3 is 15 residues. V dropped 5 bases and J dropped 6; count of bases not matched to a gene: 7. The germline V gene encodes CDR1 MDHEN and CDR2 SYDVKM.

The sample holds many counts of this clonotype. This chain joins TRBV20-1 and TRBJ2-7; possibly TRBD2 for D (5 bases). The CDR3 is 15 amino acids. Germline loops: CDR1 DFQATT, CDR2 SNEGSKA (reference sequence). The V end was cut by 1 base, the J end by 0 bases, with 13 bases between. This CDR3 is CSARAVEDRSYEQYF. The CDR3 DNA sequence: TGCAGTGCTAGAGCCGTGGAGGACCGCTCCTACGAGCAGTACTTC.

As concerns this clonotype: This may be a read error, as it is one base from a much larger clone. Given the absence of the conserved phenylalanine or tryptophan at the CDR3 end, a read error is likely. The genes are TRBV20-1 and TRBJ2-7; TRBD2 agrees at 7 bases. Germline CDR1 reads DFQATT; CDR2 reads SNEGSKA (reference sequence). This CDR3 contains 15 residues. Trimming at V came to 6 bases and at J to 6 bases, leaving 17 bases not matched to a gene. CDR3 sequence: CSADPTGGGPIEQYI. CDR3 DNA: TGCAGTGCCGACCCTACGGGGGGAGGGCCGATCGAGCAGTACATC.

This clonotype was observed a handful of times. This rearrangement joins TRBV12-3 or TRBV12-4 to TRBJ2-1, with D possibly TRBD1 on 5 matching bases. This CDR3 contains 14 residues. Trimming removed 5 bases from V and 9 bases from J, with 17 bases in between. This chain's CDR3 is CASSRYPGIGEQFF. In DNA form, the CDR3 reads TGTGCCAGCAGTAGATACCCAGGGATCGGTGAGCAGTTCTTC.

The genes are TRBV29-1 and TRBJ2-1; 9 bases align to TRBD1. The V gene end was trimmed by 1 base and the J gene end by 2 bases; junction bases not matched to a gene: 6. This CDR3 region has 16 residues. CDR1 is SQVTM, CDR2 ANQGSEA, per germline. Here the CDR3 DNA reads TGCAGCGTTGAAGGTTCGGGACAGGGTCCCTACAATGAGCAGTTCTTC. Translating gives CSVEGSGQGPYNEQFF.

The chain recombines TRBV19 with TRBJ2-1; 9 nucleotides agree with TRBD2. V shed 3 bases and J 10 bases; nucleotides not matched to a gene: 10. The germline gives CDR1 LNHDA, CDR2 SQIVND (reference sequence). CDR3 length: 15 amino acids. For the CDR3, the DNA is TGTGCCAGTAGTATCTTTCCAGCGGGAGGCGAAGAGCAGTTCTTC. Translation: CASSIFPAGGEEQFF.

This clonotype was seen more than once but under ten times. The V call is TRBV25-1, the J call TRBJ2-5, with D possibly being TRBD1 or TRBD2 (6 bases each). The CDR3 extends over 13 amino acids. CDR1 is MGHDK and CDR2 is SYGVNS in the germline V gene. With 4 bases removed from V and 5 bases from J, the gap between germline ends came to 11 bases. The DNA for the CDR3 is TGTGCCAGCAGTGGGGGGGCCGGGGAGACCCAGTACTTC. Translating gives CASSGGAGETQYF.

The sample holds a few counts of this clonotype. This chain uses TRBV6-5 with TRBJ2-3; D call uncertain. This CDR3 is built from 16 residues. Trimming took 5 bases from V and 2 from J, leaving 17 bases between them. Germline lookup yields CDR1 MNHEY and CDR2 SVGAGI. CDR3 bases: TGTGCCAGCAGTCTCCCCGGGCCCGGAACCACAGATACGCAGTATTTT. It codes for CASSLPGPGTTDTQYF.

Concerning this clonotype: This may stem from a read error, because a much larger clone lies one nucleotide away. This chain joins TRBV7-9 and TRBJ2-2; 7 bases fit TRBD1. The germline CDR1 and CDR2 sequences are SEHNR and FQNEAQ (reference sequence). The CDR3 is 13 residues long. The CDR3 reads CASQTGNTGELSF. The CDR3 DNA reads TGTGCCAGCCAGACAGGGAACACCGGGGAGCTGTCTTTT.

The CDR3 DNA follows: TGTGCCAGCAGTCCGCCGGGACTAGTGTCGGACGAGCAGTACTTC. Its translation: CASSPPGLVSDEQYF. V usage is TRBV12-3 or TRBV12-4 and J usage is TRBJ2-7; 8 bases fit TRBD2. The CDR3 spans 15 residues. V was clipped by 5 bases and J by 5 bases; unmatched bases: 11.

This clonotype was recorded a few times. V gene TRBV12-3 or TRBV12-4 combines with J gene TRBJ1-1; no clear D gene. V lost 2 bases and J lost 0, with 10 bases in between. The CDR3 is 15 residues long. The CDR3 DNA is TGTGCCAGCAGTTTAATTCGGGGTATGAACACTGAAGCTTTCTTT. It is translated as CASSLIRGMNTEAFF.

To note about this clonotype: A much larger clone sits a single nucleotide away, making a read error possible. The rearrangement links TRBV7-2 to TRBJ2-5, with a tentative D call TRBD1 (5 bases). The CDR3 is made up of 14 amino acids. The germline V gene encodes CDR1 SGHTA and CDR2 FQGNSA. V dropped 3 bases and J dropped 6 bases, with 14 bases sitting between them. DNA for the CDR3: TGTGCCAGCAGCTTCATAGGGGCTAGAAAGACCCAGTACTTC. This codes for CASSFIGARKTQYF.

Regarding this clonotype: A single base separates this from a much larger clone, so it may be a read error. The chain combines TRBV19 with TRBJ1-5, with D perhaps matching TRBD1 (6 bases). The CDR3 has 15 amino acids. Trimming cost V 7 bases and J 2 bases, with 15 bases left between them. CDR1 and CDR2 from the germline V gene are LNHDA and SQIVND (reference sequence). The CDR3: CASNCAQGGNQPQHF. The CDR3 nucleotides read TGTGCCAGTAATTGTGCACAGGGTGGCAATCAGCCCCAGCATTTT.

The sample holds a few counts of this clonotype. V gene TRBV28 combines with J gene TRBJ2-2; D uncertain. Germline loops: CDR1 MDHEN, CDR2 SYDVKM. V lost 2 bases, J lost 8 bases, and 12 bases lay in between. There are 14 residues in the CDR3. The CDR3 region has the DNA TGTGCCAGCAGTTTAGGCCCAGGCGAGGGGGAGCTGTTTTTT. Its translation is CASSLGPGEGELFF.

In its sample, this clonotype was seen many times. The chain combines TRBV6-2 or TRBV6-3 with TRBJ2-3, with D hard to call. Germline V lookup: CDR1 MNHEY, CDR2 SVGEGT. This CDR3 is 12 amino acids long. V was cut by 8 bases and J by 4 bases, with 10 bases left in between. In nucleotides, the CDR3 is TGTGCCAGCCGAACCGCCCCAGATACGCAGTATTTT. This encodes CASRTAPDTQYF.

This clonotype showed up just a few times. V gene TRBV20-1 combines with J gene TRBJ2-1; 8 bases map to TRBD2. The junction had 1 base not matched to a gene; V was cut back by 0 bases and J by 6 bases. Germline values: CDR1 DFQATT, CDR2 SNEGSKA (reference sequence). CDR3 length: 13 residues. CDR3 protein: CSAREGTSNEQFF. CDR3 nucleotide sequence: TGCAGTGCTAGAGAAGGGACTAGCAATGAGCAGTTCTTC.

The sample holds a few counts of this clonotype. The V gene is TRBV9, the J gene TRBJ1-2; D not resolved. The CDR3 covers 16 residues. V was cut by 4 bases and J by 4 bases, with 20 bases left in between. Germline lookup yields CDR1 SGDLS and CDR2 YYNGEE. CDR3 nucleotide sequence: TGTGCCAGCAGCTCCCCCGAACCCAGCGCGGGCTATGGCTACACCTTC. Translating gives CASSSPEPSAGYGYTF.

Details on this clonotype: One junction end does not reproduce the germline sequence, and a read error may be involved. As DNA, the CDR3 is TGTGCCAGCAGTTACTGGGTAGCGGGGAGCTCCTACGATGAGCAGTTCTTC. Translation: CASSYWVAGSSYDEQFF. J is TRBJ2-1 and V is TRBV6-5, with 8 bases aligning to TRBD2. Germline V gene sequence: CDR1 MNHEY, CDR2 SVGAGI. The CDR3 totals 17 residues.

This clonotype was observed a few times. The chain joins TRBV12-3 or TRBV12-4 to TRBJ1-2, with D perhaps TRBD1 (5 bases). V was trimmed by 7 bases and J by 8 bases, leaving 11 bases between them. The CDR3 runs to 11 residues. CDR3 sequence (DNA): TGTGCCAGCAAAGGGGTCCTGGGCTACACCTTC. Protein: CASKGVLGYTF.

This clonotype was counted only a few times. The chain joins TRBV19 to TRBJ1-5; D ambiguous. The V gene lost 1 base and the J gene lost 5 bases, with 9 bases spanning the gap. The CDR3 spans 14 residues. Germline assignment: CDR1 LNHDA and CDR2 SQIVND (reference sequence). The CDR3 here is CASSIVSTDQPQHF. The CDR3 nucleotides are TGTGCCAGTAGTATAGTCTCAACCGATCAGCCCCAGCATTTT.

Ten or more counts support this clonotype. V usage is TRBV5-6 and J usage is TRBJ2-2; D remains ambiguous. Germline CDR1 is SGHDT and CDR2 is YYEEEE. The V and J ends lost 2 bases and 3 bases respectively, with 8 bases between them. The CDR3 contains 14 residues. The CDR3 bases are TGTGCCAGCAGCTTTCAGAGCGACACCGGGGAGCTGTTTTTT. Protein: CASSFQSDTGELFF.